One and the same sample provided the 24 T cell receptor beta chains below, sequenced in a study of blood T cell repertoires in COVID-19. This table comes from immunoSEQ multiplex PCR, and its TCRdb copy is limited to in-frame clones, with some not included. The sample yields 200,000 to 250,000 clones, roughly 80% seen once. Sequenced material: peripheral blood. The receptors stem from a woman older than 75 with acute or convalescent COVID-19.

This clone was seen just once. The chain's CDR3 is CASSSGGLSTEAFF. The CDR3 nucleotides read TGTGCCAGCAGTTCAGGGGGATTGAGCACTGAAGCTTTCTTT. This chain uses TRBV27 with TRBJ1-1; 7 positions agree with TRBD1. The CDR3 length is 14 residues. V shed 4 bases, J shed 4 bases, and the junction held 6 bases outside the gene matches. In germline, CDR1 is MNHEY, CDR2 SMNVEV (reference sequence).

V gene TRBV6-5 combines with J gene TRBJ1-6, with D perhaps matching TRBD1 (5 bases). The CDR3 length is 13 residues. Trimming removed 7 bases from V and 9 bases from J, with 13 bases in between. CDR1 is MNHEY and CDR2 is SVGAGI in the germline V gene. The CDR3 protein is CASTDGRGSPLHF. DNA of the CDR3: TGTGCCAGCACGGACGGGAGGGGTTCACCCCTCCACTTT.

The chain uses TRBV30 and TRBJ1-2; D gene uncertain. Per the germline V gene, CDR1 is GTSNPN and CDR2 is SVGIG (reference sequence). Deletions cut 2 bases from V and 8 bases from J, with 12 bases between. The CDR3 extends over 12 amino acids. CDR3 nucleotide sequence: TGTGCCTGGAGTAACCAGGCGGGCGGCTACACCTTC. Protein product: CAWSNQAGGYTF.

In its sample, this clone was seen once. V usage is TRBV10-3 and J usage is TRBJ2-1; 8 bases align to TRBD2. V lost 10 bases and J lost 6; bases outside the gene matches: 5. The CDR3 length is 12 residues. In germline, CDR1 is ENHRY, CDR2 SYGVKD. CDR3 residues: CATEGTSNEQFF. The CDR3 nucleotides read TGTGCCACGGAAGGGACTAGCAATGAGCAGTTCTTC.

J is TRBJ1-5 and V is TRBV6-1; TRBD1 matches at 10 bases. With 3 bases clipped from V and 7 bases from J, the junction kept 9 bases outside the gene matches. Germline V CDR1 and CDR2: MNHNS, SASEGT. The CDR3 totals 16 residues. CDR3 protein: CASSELGQGTWQPQHF. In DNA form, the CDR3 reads TGTGCCAGCAGTGAGCTGGGACAGGGGACTTGGCAGCCCCAGCATTTT.

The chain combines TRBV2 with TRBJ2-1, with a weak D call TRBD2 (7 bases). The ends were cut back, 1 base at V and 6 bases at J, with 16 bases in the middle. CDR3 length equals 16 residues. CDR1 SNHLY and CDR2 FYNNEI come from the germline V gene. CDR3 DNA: TGTGCCAGCAGTGAAGGCTTCGGACTAGGGGGCAATGAGCAGTTCTTC. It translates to CASSEGFGLGGNEQFF.

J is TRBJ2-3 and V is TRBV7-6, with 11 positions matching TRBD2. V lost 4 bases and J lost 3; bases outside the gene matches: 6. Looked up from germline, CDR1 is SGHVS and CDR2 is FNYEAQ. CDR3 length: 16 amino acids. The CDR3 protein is CASSYRWTSGTDTQYF. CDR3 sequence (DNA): TGTGCCAGCAGCTATAGGTGGACTAGCGGGACAGATACGCAGTATTTT. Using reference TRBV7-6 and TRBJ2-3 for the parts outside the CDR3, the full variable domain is GAGVSQSPRYKVTKRGQDVALRCDPISGHVSLYWYRQALGQGPEFLTYFNYEAQQDKSGLPNDRFSAERPEGSISTLTIQRTEQRDSAMYRCASSYRWTSGTDTQYFGPGTRLTVL.

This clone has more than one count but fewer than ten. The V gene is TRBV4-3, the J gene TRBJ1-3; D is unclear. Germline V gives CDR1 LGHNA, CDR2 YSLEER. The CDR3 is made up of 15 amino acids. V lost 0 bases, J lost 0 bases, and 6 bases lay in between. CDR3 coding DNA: TGCGCCAGCAGCCAAGATCTGTTCTCTGGAAACACCATATATTTT. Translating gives CASSQDLFSGNTIYF.

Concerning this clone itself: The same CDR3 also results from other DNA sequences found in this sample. CDR3 loop: CASSLEASNTEAFF. For the CDR3, the DNA is TGTGCCAGCAGCTTAGAAGCGTCGAACACTGAAGCTTTCTTT. The chain links TRBV11-3 to TRBJ1-1, with D uncertain. Trimming cost V 0 bases and J 1 base, with 6 bases left between them. Germline V gene lookup returns CDR1 SGHNT and CDR2 YENEEA. The length of the CDR3 is 14 residues.

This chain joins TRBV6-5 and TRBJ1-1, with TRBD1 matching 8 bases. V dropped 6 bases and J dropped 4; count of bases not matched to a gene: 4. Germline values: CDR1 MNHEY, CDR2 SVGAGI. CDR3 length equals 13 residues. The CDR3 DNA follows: TGTGCCAGCAGCGGGACAGGAGTCACTGAAGCTTTCTTT. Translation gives CASSGTGVTEAFF.

The CDR3 loop is CASSPNANNYGYTF. The CDR3 coding sequence is TGTGCCAGCAGCCCTAACGCCAATAACTATGGCTACACCTTC. This chain connects TRBV4-2 to TRBJ1-2, with D hard to call. V was clipped by 4 bases and J by 1 base, with 10 bases between them. The CDR3 runs to 14 residues. The germline V gene has CDR1 LGHNA and CDR2 YNFKEQ.

The CDR3: CATSEPYPGLMGTGELFF. CDR3 in DNA: TGTGCCACCAGTGAGCCCTACCCGGGTCTGATGGGCACCGGGGAGCTGTTTTTT. This chain links TRBV24-1 with TRBJ2-2, with no clear D. The CDR3 has 18 residues. Germline CDR1 reads KGHDR; CDR2 reads SFDVKD. Trimming shortened V by 4 bases and J by 4 bases, and 21 bases separated the two germline ends.

For the CDR3, the DNA is TGTGCCACTAGGGACACGAACACCGGGGAGCTGTTTTTT. Translated, it gives CATRDTNTGELFF. This chain uses TRBV27 with TRBJ2-2, with D maybe TRBD1 (6 bases). Germline-derived CDR1 and CDR2 are MNHEY and SMNVEV (reference sequence). The V end was cut by 10 bases, the J end by 0 bases, with 9 bases between. This CDR3 comprises 13 residues.

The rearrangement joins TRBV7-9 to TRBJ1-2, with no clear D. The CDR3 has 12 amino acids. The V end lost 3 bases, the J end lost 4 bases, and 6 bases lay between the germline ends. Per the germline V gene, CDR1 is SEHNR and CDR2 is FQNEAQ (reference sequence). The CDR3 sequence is CASSLEGYGYTF. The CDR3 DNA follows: TGTGCCAGCAGCTTGGAGGGCTATGGCTACACCTTC.

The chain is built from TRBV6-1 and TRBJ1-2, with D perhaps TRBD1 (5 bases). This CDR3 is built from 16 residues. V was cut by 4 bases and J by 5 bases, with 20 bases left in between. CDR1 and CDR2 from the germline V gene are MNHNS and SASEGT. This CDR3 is CASSGGQAGGIYGYTF. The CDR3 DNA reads TGTGCCAGCAGTGGTGGGCAGGCCGGGGGGATTTATGGCTACACCTTC.

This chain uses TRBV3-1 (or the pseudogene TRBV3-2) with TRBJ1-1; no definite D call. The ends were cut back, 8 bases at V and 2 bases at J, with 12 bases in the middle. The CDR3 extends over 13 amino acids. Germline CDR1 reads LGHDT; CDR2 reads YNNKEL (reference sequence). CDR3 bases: TGTGCCAGCCTATCCCGGGGTAACACTGAAGCTTTCTTT. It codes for CASLSRGNTEAFF.

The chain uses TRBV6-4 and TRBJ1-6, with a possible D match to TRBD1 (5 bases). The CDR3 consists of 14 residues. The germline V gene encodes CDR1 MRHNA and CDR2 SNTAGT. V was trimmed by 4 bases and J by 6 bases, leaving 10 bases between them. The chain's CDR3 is CASSAQGFNSPLHF. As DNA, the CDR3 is TGTGCCAGCAGTGCGCAGGGCTTTAATTCACCCCTCCACTTT.

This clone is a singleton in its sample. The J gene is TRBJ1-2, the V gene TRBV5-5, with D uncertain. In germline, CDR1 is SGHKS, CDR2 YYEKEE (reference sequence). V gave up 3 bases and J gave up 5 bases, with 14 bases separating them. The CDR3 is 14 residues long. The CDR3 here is CASSYRSGEYGYTF. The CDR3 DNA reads TGTGCCAGCAGCTACCGATCCGGGGAGTATGGCTACACCTTC.

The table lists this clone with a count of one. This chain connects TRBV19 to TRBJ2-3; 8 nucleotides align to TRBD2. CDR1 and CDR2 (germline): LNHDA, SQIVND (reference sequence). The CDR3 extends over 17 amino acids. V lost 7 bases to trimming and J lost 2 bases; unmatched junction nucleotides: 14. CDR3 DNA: TGTGCCAGTAAAACCTTCGGGGCTAGCGGGTCCACAGATACGCAGTATTTT. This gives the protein CASKTFGASGSTDTQYF.

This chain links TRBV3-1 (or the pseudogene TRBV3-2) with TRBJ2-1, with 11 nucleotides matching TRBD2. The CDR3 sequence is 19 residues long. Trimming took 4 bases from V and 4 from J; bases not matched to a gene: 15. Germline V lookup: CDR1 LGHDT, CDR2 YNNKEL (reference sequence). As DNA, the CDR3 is TGTGCCAGCAGCCCCTCCTCAGCGGGGGTAGCGGGAGGGTACAATGAGCAGTTCTTC. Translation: CASSPSSAGVAGGYNEQFF.

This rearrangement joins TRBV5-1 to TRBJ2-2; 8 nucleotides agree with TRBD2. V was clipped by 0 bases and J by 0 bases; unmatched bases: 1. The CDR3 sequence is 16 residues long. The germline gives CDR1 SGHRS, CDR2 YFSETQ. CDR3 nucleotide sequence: TGCGCCAGCAGCTTGGTAGCGGGGACGAACACCGGGGAGCTGTTTTTT. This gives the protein CASSLVAGTNTGELFF.

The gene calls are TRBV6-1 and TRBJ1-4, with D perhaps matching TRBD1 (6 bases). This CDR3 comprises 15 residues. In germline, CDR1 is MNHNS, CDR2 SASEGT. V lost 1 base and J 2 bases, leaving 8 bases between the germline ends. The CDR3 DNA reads TGTGCCAGCAGTGAAGTGAGGGGGACTAATGAAAAACTGTTTTTT. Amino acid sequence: CASSEVRGTNEKLFF.

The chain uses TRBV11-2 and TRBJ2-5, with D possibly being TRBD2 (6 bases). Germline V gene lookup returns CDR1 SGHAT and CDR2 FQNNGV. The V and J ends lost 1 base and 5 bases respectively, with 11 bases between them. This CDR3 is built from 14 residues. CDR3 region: CASSLGTSLETQYF. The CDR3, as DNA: TGTGCCAGCAGCTTAGGAACTAGCCTTGAGACCCAGTACTTC.

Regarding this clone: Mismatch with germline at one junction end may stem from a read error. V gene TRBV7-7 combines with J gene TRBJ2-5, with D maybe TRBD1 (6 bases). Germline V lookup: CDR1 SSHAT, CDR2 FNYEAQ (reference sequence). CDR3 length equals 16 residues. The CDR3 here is CASSQGGTPHQETQYF. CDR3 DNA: TGTGCTAGCAGCCAAGGGGGAACGCCTCACCAAGAGACCCAGTACTTC.